The TCR beta chain described here comes from a study of T cells in Graves' hyperthyroidism and ophthalmopathy. This CDR3 has 13 amino acids. V dropped 3 bases and J dropped 4; count of bases not matched to a gene: 4. CDR1 and CDR2 (germline): SQVTM, ANQGSEA. This clonotype was counted at least ten times. RNA transcripts gave rise to amplified TCR beta CDR3 regions. The HTBI primer set served for first-round RT-PCR of the TCR CDR3. TCRdb itself ran the multiplex PCR reads through MiXCR, one entry per CDR3 protein. Among hundreds of thousands of distinct CDR3 sequences listed, just under 20% were seen once.

Sequencing was performed on blood. This chain uses TRBV29-1 with TRBJ2-3, with 7 positions matching TRBD1. The TCR was taken from a man in his forties with Graves' ophthalmopathy. The CDR3 DNA reads as TGCAGCGTTGAGAACAGGGGAGCAGATACGCAGTATTTT. Amino acids: CSVENRGADTQYF.